The next 2 T cell receptor beta chains were all read from a single sample in a study. Each CDR3 protein is one row after TCRdb ran MiXCR on the 5' RACE reads. Of about 54,000 distinct CDR3 sequences in the sample, roughly a sixth were seen once. The sequencing input was naive CD4+ T cells sorted from blood. Subset denoted: naive CD4+ T cells, CD4+CD45RA+CD25-. These receptor sequences come from a female donor with breast cancer.

This clonotype occurred many times. The V call is TRBV6-1, the J call TRBJ1-2, with D possibly matching TRBD1 (5 bases). The CDR3 length is 13 residues. Deletions cut 2 bases from V and 4 bases from J, with 8 bases between. Germline CDR1 and CDR2: MNHNS and SASEGT. The CDR3 region has the DNA TGTGCCAGCAGTGAATGGGGGACCTATGGCTACACCTTC. Protein: CASSEWGTYGYTF.

This clonotype has only a few counts. One junction end does not reproduce the germline sequence, and a read error may be involved. V is TRBV7-9 and J is TRBJ1-1, with D possibly matching TRBD1 (6 bases). Germline V lookup: CDR1 SEHNR, CDR2 FQNEAQ (reference sequence). The CDR3 spans 13 residues. CDR3 in DNA: TGTGCCGGCAGCACACAGGGGAACACTGAAGCTTTCTTT. This translates into CAGSTQGNTEAFF.